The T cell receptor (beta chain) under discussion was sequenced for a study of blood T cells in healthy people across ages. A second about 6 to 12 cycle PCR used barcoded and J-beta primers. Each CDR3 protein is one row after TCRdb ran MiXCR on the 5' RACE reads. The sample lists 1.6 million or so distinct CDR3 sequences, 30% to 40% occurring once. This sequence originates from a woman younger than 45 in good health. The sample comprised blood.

The chain's CDR3 is CASSVDSGPQETQYF. CDR3 coding DNA: TGTGCCAGCAGCGTAGACAGCGGACCCCAAGAGACCCAGTACTTC. The chain links TRBV9 to TRBJ2-5, with D perhaps TRBD2 (5 bases). CDR1 is SGDLS and CDR2 is YYNGEE in the germline V gene. The CDR3 extends over 15 amino acids. The V end was cut by 0 bases, the J end by 1 base, with 10 bases between. Supplemented by reference TRBV9 and TRBJ2-5, the full variable domain reads DSGVTQTPKHLITATGQRVTLRCSPRSGDLSVYWYQQSLDQGLQFLIQYYNGEERAKGNILERFSAQQFPDLHSELNLSSLELGDSALYFCASSVDSGPQETQYFGPGTRLLVL.